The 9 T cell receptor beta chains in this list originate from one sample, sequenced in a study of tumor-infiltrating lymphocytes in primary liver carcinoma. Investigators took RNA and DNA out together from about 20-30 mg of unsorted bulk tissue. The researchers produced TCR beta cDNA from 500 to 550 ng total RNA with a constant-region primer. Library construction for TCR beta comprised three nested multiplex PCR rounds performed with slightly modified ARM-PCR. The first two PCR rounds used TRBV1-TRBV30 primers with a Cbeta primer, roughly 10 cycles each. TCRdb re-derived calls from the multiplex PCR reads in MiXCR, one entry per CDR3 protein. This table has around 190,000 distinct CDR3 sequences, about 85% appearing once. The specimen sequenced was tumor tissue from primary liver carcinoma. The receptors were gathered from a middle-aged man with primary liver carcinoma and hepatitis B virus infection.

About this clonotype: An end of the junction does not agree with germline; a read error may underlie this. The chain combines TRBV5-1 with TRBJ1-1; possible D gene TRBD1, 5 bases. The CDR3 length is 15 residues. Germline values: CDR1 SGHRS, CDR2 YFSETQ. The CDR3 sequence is CASSLVGGARTEAFF. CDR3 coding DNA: TGCGCTAGCAGCTTGGTCGGAGGGGCAAGGACTGAAGCTTTCTTT.

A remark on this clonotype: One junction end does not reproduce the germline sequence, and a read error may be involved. The CDR3 spells CTSSPHRAGGYEQYF. Written as DNA, the CDR3 is TGCACCAGCAGCCCCCATCGTGCGGGAGGCTACGAGCAGTACTTC. The V and J genes are TRBV4-3 and TRBJ2-7; the match to TRBD2 covers 8 bases. Germline CDR1 reads LGHNA; CDR2 reads YSLEER. The CDR3 extends over 15 amino acids.

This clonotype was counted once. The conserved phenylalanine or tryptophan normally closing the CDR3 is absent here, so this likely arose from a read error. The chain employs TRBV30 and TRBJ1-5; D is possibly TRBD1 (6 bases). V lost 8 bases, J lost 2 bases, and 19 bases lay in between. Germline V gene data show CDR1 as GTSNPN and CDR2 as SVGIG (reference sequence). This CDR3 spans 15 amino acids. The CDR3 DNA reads TGTGCCCGGGTCCTCGCGGGGGGCCGCAATCAGCCCCAGCATTTG. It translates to CARVLAGGRNQPQHL.

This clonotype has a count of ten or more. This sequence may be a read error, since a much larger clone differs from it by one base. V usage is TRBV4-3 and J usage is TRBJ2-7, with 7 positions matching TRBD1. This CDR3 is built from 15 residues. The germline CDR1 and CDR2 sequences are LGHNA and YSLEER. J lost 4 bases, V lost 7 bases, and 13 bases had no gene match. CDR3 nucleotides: TGCGCCAGCAACCTCGAAGGGACAGCAGCTTACGAGCAGTACTTC. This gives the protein CASNLEGTAAYEQYF.

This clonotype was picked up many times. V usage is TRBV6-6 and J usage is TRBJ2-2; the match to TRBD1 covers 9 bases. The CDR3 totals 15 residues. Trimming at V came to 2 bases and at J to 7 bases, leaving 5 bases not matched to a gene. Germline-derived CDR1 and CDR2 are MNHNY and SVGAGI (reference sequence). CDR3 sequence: CASSYPGTGHGELFF. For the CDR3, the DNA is TGTGCCAGCAGTTACCCCGGGACAGGGCACGGGGAGCTGTTTTTT.

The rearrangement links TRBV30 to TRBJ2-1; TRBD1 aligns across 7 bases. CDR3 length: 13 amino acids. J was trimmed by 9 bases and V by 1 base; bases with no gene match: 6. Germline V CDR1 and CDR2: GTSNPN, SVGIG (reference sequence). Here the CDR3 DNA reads TGTGCCTGGAGTGACTGGTCAGGGGGTGAGCAGTTCTTC. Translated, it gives CAWSDWSGGEQFF.

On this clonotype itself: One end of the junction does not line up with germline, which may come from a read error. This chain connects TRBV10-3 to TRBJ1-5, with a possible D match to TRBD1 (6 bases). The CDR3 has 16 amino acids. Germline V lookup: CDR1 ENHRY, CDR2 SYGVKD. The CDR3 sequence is CAISDQRGGAGQSQHF. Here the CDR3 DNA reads TGTGCCATTAGTGATCAGAGAGGGGGGGCAGGACAGTCCCAGCATTTT.

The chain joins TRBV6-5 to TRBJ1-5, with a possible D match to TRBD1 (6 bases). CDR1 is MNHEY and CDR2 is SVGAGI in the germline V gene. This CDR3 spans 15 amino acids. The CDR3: CVSSYSWTGNQPQHF. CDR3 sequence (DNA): TGTGTTAGCAGTTACTCGTGGACAGGCAATCAGCCCCAGCATTTT.

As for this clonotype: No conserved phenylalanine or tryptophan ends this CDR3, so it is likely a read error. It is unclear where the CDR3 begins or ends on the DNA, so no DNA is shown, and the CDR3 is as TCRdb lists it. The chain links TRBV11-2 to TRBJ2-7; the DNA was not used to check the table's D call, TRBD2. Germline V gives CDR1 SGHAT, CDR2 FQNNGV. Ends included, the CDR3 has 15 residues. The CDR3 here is CDSSLILAGASEQYS.